The 17 T cell receptor beta chains below were found in one sample sequenced in a study of CD8+CD57+ T cells in acquired aplastic anemia. Researchers used genomic DNA as the template to profile TCR beta VDJ and CDR3. TCRdb called the reads again in MiXCR, with one record for every CDR3 protein. The sample lists over 200,000 distinct CDR3 sequences; approximately 57% were seen once. Sequencing was performed on sorted CD4+, CD8+, or CD8+CD57+ T cells (not recorded which) from PBMCs. Receptors were obtained from a human donor in good health.

The sample holds many counts of this clonotype. The chain employs TRBV20-1 and TRBJ2-2; TRBD2 aligns across 7 bases. With V trimmed by 0 bases and J by 3 bases, 13 bases remained unmatched. Germline CDR1 is DFQATT and CDR2 is SNEGSKA (reference sequence). The CDR3 sequence is 18 residues long. DNA for the CDR3: TGCAGTGCTAGAGATCCAGGTTCGCGGGAGATATACACCGGGGAGCTGTTTTTT. Its translation: CSARDPGSREIYTGELFF.

This clonotype is a singleton in its sample. The chain combines TRBV12-3 or TRBV12-4 with TRBJ1-1; D is undetermined. Between the trimmed V and J ends, which lost 2 bases and 13 bases, there was a span of 20 bases. The CDR3 runs to 14 residues. CDR3 protein: CASSLRGSLAGVFF. The CDR3, as DNA: TGTGCCAGCAGTTTACGGGGTAGTCTAGCGGGAGTTTTCTTT.

This clonotype was detected ten times or more. In nucleotides, the CDR3 is TGTGCCAGCAGCTTAGGACTAGAATCCCAGTACTTC. This gives the protein CASSLGLESQYF. V gene TRBV7-2 combines with J gene TRBJ2-5; perhaps TRBD2 as D (6 bases). This CDR3 is built from 12 residues. CDR1 and CDR2 from the germline V gene are SGHTA and FQGNSA. Deletions cut 1 base from V and 9 bases from J, with 9 bases between.

The chain couples TRBV7-6 to TRBJ1-6; D remains ambiguous. The V end was cut by 1 base, the J end by 8 bases, with 15 bases between. The CDR3 covers 16 residues. CDR1 and CDR2 from the germline V gene are SGHVS and FNYEAQ. CDR3 sequence: CASSLGGQGLDSPLHF. DNA of the CDR3: TGTGCCAGCAGCTTAGGTGGGCAAGGGCTAGATTCACCCCTCCACTTT.

The V call is TRBV29-1, the J call TRBJ1-2, with 9 bases that match TRBD1. This CDR3 contains 13 residues. Looked up from germline, CDR1 is SQVTM and CDR2 is ANQGSEA. With 6 bases clipped from V and 6 bases from J, the junction kept 8 bases outside the gene matches. DNA for the CDR3: TGCAGCGTGGTACCCGGGACAGGGAATGGCTACACCTTC. Protein product: CSVVPGTGNGYTF.

The rearrangement joins TRBV7-6 to TRBJ2-7, with D perhaps TRBD2 (5 bases). V lost 5 bases and J lost 3, with 20 bases in between. This CDR3 is 16 amino acids long. The germline V gene encodes CDR1 SGHVS and CDR2 FNYEAQ. The CDR3 nucleotides read TGTGCCAGCAGCCCCCGTGGCGTTAACGGGAACTACGAGCAGTACTTC. Translation: CASSPRGVNGNYEQYF.

This clonotype was seen ten or more times. The chain joins TRBV25-1 to TRBJ2-5; possible D gene TRBD2, 6 bases. The ends were cut back, 3 bases at V and 10 bases at J, with 15 bases in the middle. The CDR3 sequence is 13 residues long. Germline values: CDR1 MGHDK, CDR2 SYGVNS. CDR3 loop: CASSEELWEVQYF. DNA of the CDR3: TGTGCCAGCAGTGAGGAACTCTGGGAGGTCCAGTACTTC.

The J gene is TRBJ2-3, the V gene TRBV24-1, with no clear D. Looked up from germline, CDR1 is KGHDR and CDR2 is SFDVKD. Trimming took off 5 bases at V and 5 bases at J, with 7 bases between the two ends. The CDR3 is 12 residues long. The CDR3 DNA reads TGTGCCACCAGTGTTCGAGGAGATACGCAGTATTTT. It translates to CATSVRGDTQYF.

The chain uses TRBV10-2 and TRBJ2-1, with D unclear. The V end lost 8 bases, the J end lost 7 bases, and 9 bases lay between the germline ends. CDR3 length equals 11 residues. In germline, CDR1 is WSHSY, CDR2 SAAADI. CDR3 region: CASEELNEQFF. The CDR3 DNA sequence: TGCGCCAGCGAGGAACTAAATGAGCAGTTCTTC.

This clonotype was found once. The CDR3 nucleotides read TGTGCCAGCAGCCTCCAAGGACTAGCGGGAGATACGTCCTACAATGAAAAACTGTTTTTT. Translation: CASSLQGLAGDTSYNEKLFF. The chain joins TRBV11-2 to TRBJ1-4; D unresolved. CDR3 size: 20 residues. Between the trimmed V and J ends, which lost 5 bases and 5 bases, there was a span of 30 bases. CDR1 SGHAT and CDR2 FQNNGV come from the germline V gene.

A remark on this clonotype: At one of its ends the junction is not consistent with the germline gene, which may arise from a read error. This rearrangement joins TRBV6-1 to TRBJ1-3; the D gene is possibly TRBD1 (6 bases). The germline CDR1 and CDR2 sequences are MNHNS and SASEGT. The CDR3 is 15 amino acids. The CDR3 sequence is CACSEGGGPGSTIYF. In DNA form, the CDR3 reads TGTGCCTGCAGTGAAGGGGGGGGTCCTGGAAGCACCATATATTTT.

The V and J genes are TRBV6-6 and TRBJ2-7; D might be TRBD2 (6 bases). The germline V and J ends were trimmed by 6 bases and 6 bases, with 15 bases remaining between them. Germline V CDR1 and CDR2: MNHNY, SVGAGI (reference sequence). This CDR3 region has 13 residues. CDR3 DNA: TGTGCCAGCAGCCCGGGAGCTCCCAGCGAGCAGTACTTC. It codes for CASSPGAPSEQYF.

This clonotype was found a few times. This chain links TRBV4-3 with TRBJ2-7; TRBD2 might be the D (6 bases). The germline V gene encodes CDR1 LGHNA and CDR2 YSLEER. V lost 1 base and J 5 bases, leaving 9 bases between the germline ends. The CDR3 totals 13 residues. For the CDR3, the DNA is TGCGCCAGCAGCCAAGGGGGCGGGAACGAGCAGTACTTC. It codes for CASSQGGGNEQYF.

The chain has TRBV15 and TRBJ2-3; 8 bases are shared with TRBD2. V lost 3 bases to trimming and J lost 0 bases; unmatched junction nucleotides: 5. Germline V gene data show CDR1 as LNHNV and CDR2 as YYDKDF (reference sequence). There are 16 residues in the CDR3. CDR3 sequence (DNA): TGTGCCACCAGCAGCGGGGGGGGTTGGAGCACAGATACGCAGTATTTT. Protein product: CATSSGGGWSTDTQYF.

This clonotype was seen many times. CDR3 coding DNA: TGTGCCAGCAGTCTCGTAACGACAAGCACAGATACGCAGTATTTT. It codes for CASSLVTTSTDTQYF. V gene TRBV6-6 combines with J gene TRBJ2-3; D gene ambiguous. The CDR3 loop spans 15 amino acids. Deletions cut 5 bases from V and 0 bases from J, with 12 bases between. Germline values: CDR1 MNHNY, CDR2 SVGAGI (reference sequence).

The J gene is TRBJ1-2, the V gene TRBV15; D is ambiguous. The CDR3 is made up of 14 amino acids. Germline lookup yields CDR1 LNHNV and CDR2 YYDKDF (reference sequence). V shed 0 bases and J shed 0 bases, with 5 bases lying between them. The CDR3 DNA reads TGTGCCACCAGCAGAGACCCGACTAACTATGGCTACACCTTC. Its translation: CATSRDPTNYGYTF.

The chain uses TRBV20-1 and TRBJ2-3; 15 positions agree with TRBD2. V shed 2 bases and J 0 bases; nucleotides not matched to a gene: 12. In germline, CDR1 is DFQATT, CDR2 SNEGSKA (reference sequence). The CDR3 covers 20 residues. The CDR3 sequence: CSARPPGLAGGTASTDTQYF. CDR3 sequence (DNA): TGCAGTGCTAGACCTCCGGGACTAGCGGGGGGAACTGCTAGCACAGATACGCAGTATTTT.